A single sample is the source of the 24 T cell receptor beta chains below, sequenced in a study of naive and memory T cell subsets (dated by TCRdb to 2017 to 2019). Receptor libraries were prepared by UMI-ligation and nested PCR. Reads for this sample came from an Illumina MiSeq. An equimolar mix of two oligonucleotides covering both TRBC1 and TRBC2 was used as the beta constant-region primer. TCRdb reworked the public reads: Q25 trimming with fastp, MiXCR clone assembly, productive beta chains retained. Rows with one shared CDR3 protein collapse into an entry with the most common genes and DNA. Here the sample has some 85,000 distinct CDR3 sequences; under 15% occur a single time. In total, the top ten clones hold roughly 0.84% of the sample. Sequencing input: central memory CD4+ T cells from blood. This sample's cell subset or site label indicates: central memory, CD45RA- CD27+. Receptors were obtained from a human donor in good health.

The V gene is TRBV19, the J gene TRBJ2-1, with 16 bases that match TRBD2. CDR3 length: 17 amino acids. The germline gives CDR1 LNHDA, CDR2 SQIVND (reference sequence). V lost 6 bases and J lost 6; bases outside the gene matches: 8. The CDR3 loop is CASSVGTSGRAGNEQFF. CDR3 nucleotide sequence: TGTGCCAGTAGCGTGGGGACTAGCGGGAGGGCTGGCAATGAGCAGTTCTTC.

In this sample, this clonotype turned up a few times. The V gene is TRBV7-2, the J gene TRBJ2-7; D might be TRBD2 (5 bases). V gave up 6 bases and J gave up 7 bases, with 16 bases separating them. Germline CDR1 SGHTA, CDR2 FQGNSA. The CDR3 loop spans 13 amino acids. This chain's CDR3 is CASRYIPSGEQYF. The CDR3 DNA follows: TGTGCCAGCAGATACATCCCATCGGGGGAGCAGTACTTC.

By share of the sample, this clonotype is medium-sized. The chain recombines TRBV10-3 with TRBJ2-3, with D perhaps matching TRBD2 (6 bases). This CDR3 has 13 amino acids. Per the germline V gene, CDR1 is ENHRY and CDR2 is SYGVKD. V gave up 2 bases and J gave up 3 bases, with 6 bases separating them. The CDR3 here is CAISERETDTQYF. The CDR3 DNA sequence: TGTGCCATCAGTGAGCGGGAGACAGATACGCAGTATTTT.

The V call is TRBV6-2 or TRBV6-3, the J call TRBJ2-6, with TRBD1 as a possible D gene (5 bases). Germline V gene sequence: CDR1 MNHEY, CDR2 SVGEGT. CDR3 length: 17 amino acids. With 5 bases removed from V and 0 bases from J, the gap between germline ends came to 14 bases. The CDR3 protein is CASSKGLSGSGANVLTF. The CDR3 nucleotides are TGTGCCAGCAGTAAGGGGCTCTCGGGCTCTGGGGCCAACGTCCTGACTTTC.

CDR3 sequence: CASSLLGTSAHNEQFF. The DNA of the CDR3 is TGTGCCAGCAGTTTACTTGGGACTAGCGCCCACAATGAGCAGTTCTTC. V is TRBV28 and J is TRBJ2-1; TRBD2 matches at 10 bases. Losses at the gene ends were 2 bases for V and 5 bases for J; bases not matched to a gene: 6. CDR3 length equals 16 residues. Germline V lookup: CDR1 MDHEN, CDR2 SYDVKM.

This clonotype showed up many times. The chain links TRBV7-2 to TRBJ2-1, with 7 bases matching TRBD2. The CDR3 runs to 12 residues. V was pared by 8 bases and J by 8 bases, with 6 bases of the junction left unmatched. The germline V gene encodes CDR1 SGHTA and CDR2 FQGNSA. Written as DNA, the CDR3 is TGTGCCAGCGGCGGGAGAATAGATGAGCAGTTCTTC. Translating it yields CASGGRIDEQFF.

The sample holds a few counts of this clonotype. The chain recombines TRBV6-6 with TRBJ1-1, with D maybe TRBD1 (5 bases). Looked up from germline, CDR1 is MNHNY and CDR2 is SVGAGI (reference sequence). CDR3 length: 12 residues. V was cut by 6 bases and J by 2 bases, with 7 bases left in between. Written as DNA, the CDR3 is TGTGCCAGCAGCAGGGTAAACACTGAAGCTTTCTTT. As protein: CASSRVNTEAFF.

This clonotype has ten or more counts. The chain carries TRBV5-1 and TRBJ2-3; D call uncertain. CDR1 and CDR2 (germline): SGHRS, YFSETQ. V lost 3 bases to trimming and J lost 1 base, with 12 bases between them. The CDR3 spans 15 residues. This chain's CDR3 is CASSSLGRRTDTQYF. Written as DNA, the CDR3 is TGCGCCAGCAGCTCTCTTGGGCGGCGCACAGATACGCAGTATTTT.

The DNA for the CDR3 is TGCAGTGCCCCAAGCGGGGGGGGCTACCAAGAGACCCAGTACTTC. Amino acid sequence: CSAPSGGGYQETQYF. J is TRBJ2-5 and V is TRBV20-1; 10 bases match TRBD2. Germline V gene data show CDR1 as DFQATT and CDR2 as SNEGSKA (reference sequence). The CDR3 loop spans 15 amino acids. The trim removed 6 bases at V and 0 bases at J, leaving 7 bases unmatched.

This chain uses TRBV29-1 with TRBJ2-1; 13 nucleotides agree with TRBD2. CDR3 length equals 14 residues. The V gene end was trimmed by 6 bases and the J gene end by 9 bases; junction bases not matched to a gene: 8. CDR1 SQVTM and CDR2 ANQGSEA come from the germline V gene. CDR3 DNA: TGCAGCGTGGGGCCGGGACTAGCGGGAAGTGAGCAGTTCTTC. Amino acids: CSVGPGLAGSEQFF.

This clonotype was observed a few times. The J gene is TRBJ1-2, the V gene TRBV12-3 or TRBV12-4; D gene ambiguous. The CDR3 runs to 13 residues. V gave up 2 bases and J gave up 4 bases, with 8 bases separating them. The CDR3 loop is CASSLFGGYGYTF. The CDR3 DNA sequence: TGTGCCAGCAGTTTATTCGGTGGCTATGGCTACACCTTC.

The chain links TRBV18 to TRBJ1-3; D call uncertain. V shed 3 bases and J shed 5 bases, with 8 bases lying between them. CDR1 and CDR2 from the germline V gene are KGHSH and LQKENI. The CDR3 loop spans 13 amino acids. The chain's CDR3 is CASSPTDRNTIYF. For the CDR3, the DNA is TGTGCCAGCTCACCCACCGATCGAAACACCATATATTTT. Using reference TRBV18 and TRBJ1-3 for the parts outside the CDR3, the full variable domain is NAGVMQNPRHLVRRRGQEARLRCSPMKGHSHVYWYRQLPEEGLKFMVYLQKENIIDESGMPKERFSAEFPKEGPSILRIQQVVRGDSAAYFCASSPTDRNTIYFGEGSWLTVV.

This clonotype was counted many times. The rearrangement links TRBV18 to TRBJ2-7; 12 bases align to TRBD2. The CDR3 runs to 14 residues. CDR1 and CDR2 (germline): KGHSH, LQKENI. V was pared by 0 bases and J by 7 bases, with 1 base of the junction left unmatched. The CDR3 region is CASSPPLAGGEQYF. The CDR3 DNA follows: TGTGCCAGCTCACCACCGCTAGCGGGAGGGGAGCAGTACTTC.

This clonotype was found many times. This chain connects TRBV7-8 to TRBJ2-7; perhaps D is TRBD1 or TRBD2 (5 bases each). There are 13 residues in the CDR3. Per germline, CDR1 SGHVS and CDR2 FQNEAQ. V was cut by 4 bases and J by 1 base, with 8 bases left in between. DNA for the CDR3: TGTGCCAGCAGCTCCGGGGCATCCTACGAGCAGTACTTC. It translates to CASSSGASYEQYF.

At least ten counts were recorded for this clonotype. J is TRBJ2-1 and V is TRBV11-2, with D possibly being TRBD1 or TRBD2 (6 bases each). V was clipped by 1 base and J by 0 bases, with 16 bases between them. This CDR3 has 18 residues. Germline loops: CDR1 SGHAT, CDR2 FQNNGV. The CDR3 DNA is TGTGCCAGCAGCTTAGTCGGAGGGACATTGAGCTCCTACAATGAGCAGTTCTTC. This encodes CASSLVGGTLSSYNEQFF.

The chain carries TRBV7-9 and TRBJ1-1; the D is unclear. The germline V and J ends were trimmed by 5 bases and 6 bases, with 13 bases remaining between them. This CDR3 has 13 residues. Germline V lookup: CDR1 SEHNR, CDR2 FQNEAQ (reference sequence). CDR3 sequence reads: CASSDEVVSEAFF. CDR3 DNA: TGTGCCAGCAGCGATGAGGTGGTCTCTGAAGCTTTCTTT.

The rearrangement joins TRBV10-3 to TRBJ2-2, with TRBD2 as a possible D gene (5 bases). The CDR3 covers 18 residues. V lost 8 bases, J lost 6 bases, and 28 bases lay in between. Germline values: CDR1 ENHRY, CDR2 SYGVKD. This chain's CDR3 is CAISDPTDYTPSAGELFF. DNA for the CDR3: TGTGCCATCTCCGACCCGACCGACTACACCCCAAGCGCCGGGGAGCTGTTTTTT.

The chain has TRBV6-6 and TRBJ1-6; tentatively, D is TRBD1 (5 bases). Between the trimmed V and J ends, which lost 1 base and 10 bases, there was a span of 8 bases. CDR3 length equals 13 residues. Germline lookup yields CDR1 MNHNY and CDR2 SVGAGI (reference sequence). CDR3 DNA: TGTGCCAGCAGTTACTGGGGGGAGTCACCCCTCCACTTT. It codes for CASSYWGESPLHF.

CDR3 sequence reads: CASSLDGNINQPQHF. The CDR3 DNA is TGTGCCAGCAGCTTAGACGGAAACATCAATCAGCCCCAGCATTTT. The genes are TRBV11-2 and TRBJ1-5; D gene unclear. The germline gives CDR1 SGHAT, CDR2 FQNNGV. The CDR3 sequence is 15 residues long. Trimming removed 0 bases from V and 3 bases from J, with 9 bases in between.

In its sample, this clonotype was seen a few times. The gene calls are TRBV30 and TRBJ1-3; 7 bases align to TRBD1. J was trimmed by 10 bases and V by 0 bases; bases with no gene match: 15. This CDR3 region has 16 residues. Germline V gene data show CDR1 as GTSNPN and CDR2 as SVGIG (reference sequence). CDR3 loop: CAWSVPRTTGLMTIYF. Written as DNA, the CDR3 is TGTGCCTGGAGTGTACCCCGGACGACAGGGCTAATGACCATATATTTT.

V usage is TRBV7-2 and J usage is TRBJ2-3; D assignment may be TRBD1 or TRBD2 (6 bases each). The CDR3 consists of 14 residues. Germline V lookup: CDR1 SGHTA, CDR2 FQGNSA. V gave up 4 bases and J gave up 1 base, with 9 bases separating them. The CDR3 is CASSSGEGTDTQYF. DNA for the CDR3: TGTGCCAGCAGCTCAGGGGAGGGCACAGATACGCAGTATTTT.

The sample holds a few counts of this clonotype. The CDR3 DNA reads TGTGCCAGCAGTACGCAGAAGGGACAGGGCCCCGAGGAGCTGTTTTTT. Translated: CASSTQKGQGPEELFF. This sequence joins TRBV28 and TRBJ2-2; TRBD1 aligns across 9 bases. CDR3 length: 16 amino acids. The trim removed 5 bases at V and 10 bases at J, leaving 14 bases unmatched. CDR1 and CDR2 (germline): MDHEN, SYDVKM.

J is TRBJ1-3 and V is TRBV20-1, with 7 bases lining up with TRBD1. Trimming at V came to 2 bases and at J to 4 bases, leaving 11 bases not matched to a gene. CDR3 length equals 16 residues. From germline, CDR1 is DFQATT and CDR2 SNEGSKA (reference sequence). In nucleotides, the CDR3 is TGCAGTGCTAGAAGGTCGGACAGGTCCGTCGGAAACACCATATATTTT. Its translation: CSARRSDRSVGNTIYF.

The gene calls are TRBV6-2 or TRBV6-3 and TRBJ1-5; the match to TRBD1 covers 7 bases. Germline values: CDR1 MNHEY, CDR2 SVGEGT. The J segment lost 3 bases and the V segment lost 2 bases, leaving 4 bases of the junction unmatched. The CDR3 loop spans 15 amino acids. CDR3 sequence (DNA): TGTGCCAGCAGTTACGCGACAGGGAACAATCAGCCCCAGCATTTT. Its protein is CASSYATGNNQPQHF.